Below, 27 T cell receptor beta chains from the same sample are listed, as sequenced in a study of T-cell reconstitution after alpha-beta-depleted transplantation in children. This sample's TCRbeta library carried unique molecular identifier barcodes. In TCRdb, the PCR reads were re-called with MiXCR into one record per CDR3 protein. The data hold around 200,000 distinct CDR3 sequences, with approximately 15% observed a single time. The specimen was PBMCs, mostly from graft donor cells, collected 360 days after TCRalphabeta/CD19-depleted stem cell transplant. The receptors originated from a male patient aged 2-9 years who had a stem cell transplant for acute lymphoblastic leukemia, so the T cells may come from the graft donor.

This chain links TRBV9 with TRBJ2-1; D not certain. The CDR3 consists of 12 residues. The V gene lost 4 bases and the J gene lost 8 bases, with 10 bases spanning the gap. The germline V gene encodes CDR1 SGDLS and CDR2 YYNGEE. DNA for the CDR3: TGTGCCAGCAGCCCTGGTCGGGATGAGCAGTTCTTC. It is translated as CASSPGRDEQFF.

This clonotype was detected a few times. V usage is TRBV4-3 and J usage is TRBJ2-7; D is perhaps TRBD2 (5 bases). Germline CDR1 LGHNA, CDR2 YSLEER. With 1 base removed from V and 5 bases from J, the gap between germline ends came to 18 bases. This CDR3 is 16 amino acids long. The CDR3 loop reads CASSQGGSFLLDEQYF. The DNA of the CDR3 is TGCGCCAGCAGCCAAGGAGGGTCATTCCTCCTAGACGAGCAGTACTTC.

A few counts support this clonotype. V gene TRBV5-1 combines with J gene TRBJ1-4, with D possibly being TRBD1 (5 bases). Germline V gene data show CDR1 as SGHRS and CDR2 as YFSETQ. This CDR3 region has 13 residues. Trimming pared 6 bases from V and 2 bases from J, leaving 8 bases between. CDR3 in DNA: TGCGCCAGCACCCGGGGGACTAATGAAAAACTGTTTTTT. Translation: CASTRGTNEKLFF.

This clonotype was seen a few times. This chain joins TRBV6-6 and TRBJ1-2; D is unresolved. V was shortened by 9 bases and J by 8 bases, with 16 bases between the two germline ends. Germline loops: CDR1 MNHNY, CDR2 SVGAGI (reference sequence). CDR3 length: 12 amino acids. The CDR3 region has the DNA TGTGCCAGTGGGGAAAGCGCCCGGGGCTACACCTTC. It translates to CASGESARGYTF.

The chain recombines TRBV7-9 with TRBJ2-1, with D possibly matching TRBD2 (6 bases). The V end lost 1 base, the J end lost 5 bases, and 9 bases lay between the germline ends. The CDR3 sequence is 14 residues long. Looked up from germline, CDR1 is SEHNR and CDR2 is FQNEAQ (reference sequence). The DNA of the CDR3 is TGTGCCAGCAGCTTAGAGACGGGGGACAATGAGCAGTTCTTC. Its translation: CASSLETGDNEQFF.

The rearrangement joins TRBV13 to TRBJ1-6; perhaps TRBD1 as D (6 bases). Trimming left V 5 bases short and J 13 bases short, with 12 bases between. Germline values: CDR1 PRHDT, CDR2 FYEKMQ (reference sequence). The length of the CDR3 is 12 residues. The CDR3 protein is CASSRDIQPLHF. The CDR3 nucleotides are TGTGCCAGCAGCCGGGACATCCAGCCCCTCCACTTT.

The chain couples TRBV19 to TRBJ2-1; maybe TRBD2 (6 bases). Trimming left V 5 bases short and J 4 bases short, with 9 bases between. CDR1 LNHDA and CDR2 SQIVND come from the germline V gene (reference sequence). The CDR3 runs 13 residues. Here the CDR3 reads CASSLAEYNEQFF. For the CDR3, the DNA is TGTGCCAGTAGTTTAGCGGAATACAATGAGCAGTTCTTC.

This clonotype was observed a handful of times. This rearrangement joins TRBV10-1 to TRBJ1-4; D is uncertain. Germline V gene sequence: CDR1 WNHNN, CDR2 SYGVQD (reference sequence). There are 14 residues in the CDR3. V lost 0 bases, J lost 8 bases, and 10 bases lay in between. The DNA of the CDR3 is TGCGCCAGCAGTGAGTCCAGAACTACCGAAAAACTGTTTTTT. It codes for CASSESRTTEKLFF.

In this sample, this clonotype turned up many times. V usage is TRBV18 and J usage is TRBJ2-6; 9 bases are shared with TRBD1. The CDR3 runs 18 residues. Germline CDR1 KGHSH, CDR2 LQKENI. V shed 3 bases, J shed 0 bases, and the junction held 6 bases outside the gene matches. CDR3 amino acids: CASSPSGQGFSGANVLTF. DNA of the CDR3: TGTGCCAGCTCACCCTCGGGACAGGGCTTCTCTGGGGCCAACGTCCTGACTTTC.

The chain is built from TRBV14 and TRBJ2-1; 7 nucleotides align to TRBD1. Per the germline V gene, CDR1 is SGHDN and CDR2 is FVKESK. Unmatched junction bases numbered 8, after V lost 8 bases and J lost 7 bases. The CDR3 has 13 amino acids. CDR3 bases: TGTGCCAGCTTCCGGGACAGAGATAATGAGCAGTTCTTC. Translation: CASFRDRDNEQFF.

V and J are TRBV19 and TRBJ1-2; no clear D. There are 11 residues in the CDR3. Germline V gives CDR1 LNHDA, CDR2 SQIVND (reference sequence). The V end was cut by 4 bases, the J end by 6 bases, with 6 bases between. The CDR3 here is CASSREDGYTF. For the CDR3, the DNA is TGTGCCAGTAGTAGGGAGGATGGCTACACCTTC. Drawing the rest from reference TRBV19 and TRBJ1-2, the complete variable domain is DGGITQSPKYLFRKEGQNVTLSCEQNLNHDAMYWYRQDPGQGLRLIYYSQIVNDFQKGDIAEGYSVSREKKESFPLTVTSAQKNPTAFYLCASSREDGYTFGSGTRLTVV.

This clonotype has just a few counts. The chain couples TRBV18 to TRBJ2-5; D assignment may be TRBD1 or TRBD2 (6 bases each). V shed 3 bases and J shed 0 bases, with 20 bases lying between them. Per the germline V gene, CDR1 is KGHSH and CDR2 is LQKENI. The CDR3 is 18 residues long. The CDR3 loop reads CASSPNDRLGRYQETQYF. Here the CDR3 DNA reads TGTGCCAGCTCACCCAATGACAGGTTGGGGAGGTACCAAGAGACCCAGTACTTC. Supplemented by reference TRBV18 and TRBJ2-5, the full variable domain reads NAGVMQNPRHLVRRRGQEARLRCSPMKGHSHVYWYRQLPEEGLKFMVYLQKENIIDESGMPKERFSAEFPKEGPSILRIQQVVRGDSAAYFCASSPNDRLGRYQETQYFGPGTRLLVL.

This clonotype has a handful of counts. The chain has TRBV4-2 and TRBJ2-1; the D is unclear. Looked up from germline, CDR1 is LGHNA and CDR2 is YNFKEQ. The CDR3 loop spans 15 amino acids. Deletions cut 0 bases from V and 2 bases from J, with 8 bases between. Here the CDR3 reads CASSQEETTYNEQFF. CDR3 nucleotides: TGTGCCAGCAGCCAAGAGGAAACTACCTACAATGAGCAGTTCTTC.

The rearrangement links TRBV7-9 to TRBJ1-4; TRBD1 agrees at 9 bases. V gave up 5 bases and J gave up 7 bases; unmatched junction bases: 5. The CDR3 runs to 14 residues. CDR1 SEHNR and CDR2 FQNEAQ come from the germline V gene (reference sequence). CDR3 in amino acids: CASSPGQGSEKLFF. As DNA, the CDR3 is TGTGCCAGCAGCCCAGGACAGGGGAGTGAAAAACTGTTTTTT.

This chain links TRBV13 with TRBJ2-7, with TRBD2 matching 7 bases. Unmatched junction bases numbered 2, after V lost 5 bases and J lost 1 base. The germline V gene has CDR1 PRHDT and CDR2 FYEKMQ (reference sequence). The CDR3 runs to 13 residues. The DNA of the CDR3 is TGTGCCAGCAGCAACGGGAGGTCCTACGAGCAGTACTTC. Protein sequence: CASSNGRSYEQYF.

The rearrangement links TRBV11-2 to TRBJ2-5; D remains unclear. CDR1 and CDR2 from the germline V gene are SGHAT and FQNNGV. There are 12 residues in the CDR3. V lost 5 bases and J 5 bases, leaving 9 bases between the germline ends. The CDR3 region is CASSVRLETQYF. For the CDR3, the DNA is TGTGCCAGCAGCGTTAGGCTCGAGACCCAGTACTTC.

This clonotype came up a few times. This rearrangement joins TRBV10-2 to TRBJ1-2; D is ambiguous. The germline V gene encodes CDR1 WSHSY and CDR2 SAAADI. Trimming pared 6 bases from V and 5 bases from J, leaving 16 bases between. The CDR3 contains 14 residues. The CDR3 spells CASRSLWRVYGYTF. In nucleotides, the CDR3 is TGCGCCAGCAGGAGTTTATGGAGGGTTTATGGCTACACCTTC.

This clonotype was counted ten times or more. V usage is TRBV28 and J usage is TRBJ2-5; 9 bases are a match to TRBD2. This CDR3 spans 17 amino acids. The V gene end was trimmed by 6 bases and the J gene end by 3 bases; junction bases not matched to a gene: 14. Germline CDR1 is MDHEN and CDR2 is SYDVKM. CDR3: CASSPFSGLANKETQYF. The CDR3 nucleotides read TGTGCCAGCAGCCCCTTTTCCGGACTAGCGAATAAAGAGACCCAGTACTTC.

This chain links TRBV4-2 with TRBJ2-2; TRBD1 agrees at 8 bases. The germline gives CDR1 LGHNA, CDR2 YNFKEQ. This CDR3 is 16 amino acids long. The trim removed 3 bases at V and 5 bases at J, leaving 8 bases unmatched. CDR3 bases: TGTGCCAGCAGCCACGACCCGGGACAGGATACCGGGGAGCTGTTTTTT. This gives the protein CASSHDPGQDTGELFF.

V gene TRBV7-2 combines with J gene TRBJ2-5; no definite D call. The germline V gene encodes CDR1 SGHTA and CDR2 FQGNSA. Between the trimmed V and J ends, which lost 3 bases and 5 bases, there was a span of 10 bases. CDR3 size: 13 residues. The CDR3 nucleotides are TGTGCCAGCAGCTTTTCCACCGTGGAGACCCAGTACTTC. This gives the protein CASSFSTVETQYF.

This clonotype has more than one count but fewer than ten. The genes are TRBV7-8 and TRBJ1-5; 12 nucleotides align to TRBD1. This CDR3 spans 15 amino acids. Germline V lookup: CDR1 SGHVS, CDR2 FQNEAQ. The J segment lost 4 bases and the V segment lost 5 bases, leaving 3 bases of the junction unmatched. CDR3: CASSQGQGANQPQHF. CDR3 nucleotide sequence: TGTGCCAGCAGCCAGGGACAGGGGGCAAATCAGCCCCAGCATTTT.

In this sample, this clonotype turned up a few times. V and J are TRBV7-9 and TRBJ2-1, with TRBD2 matching over 13 bases. The CDR3 totals 15 residues. Trimming at V came to 5 bases and at J to 8 bases, leaving 6 bases not matched to a gene. The germline V gene has CDR1 SEHNR and CDR2 FQNEAQ (reference sequence). The CDR3 DNA reads as TGTGCCAGCAGCCGAGGACTAGCGGGAGAAGATGAGCAGTTCTTC. Protein sequence: CASSRGLAGEDEQFF.

A few counts support this clonotype. The rearrangement uses TRBV5-1 and TRBJ2-7; 7 bases are a match to TRBD1. Trimming at V came to 6 bases and at J to 5 bases, leaving 5 bases not matched to a gene. Germline values: CDR1 SGHRS, CDR2 YFSETQ. This CDR3 region has 12 residues. The CDR3 here is CASTTGRDEQYF. In DNA form, the CDR3 reads TGCGCCAGCACGACAGGGCGGGACGAGCAGTACTTC.

This clonotype has more than one count but fewer than ten. The rearrangement joins TRBV5-1 to TRBJ1-6, with D unclear. CDR1 is SGHRS and CDR2 is YFSETQ in the germline V gene. The CDR3 sequence is 15 residues long. V was trimmed by 6 bases and J by 6 bases, leaving 16 bases between them. CDR3 residues: CASTISGILNSPLHF. The CDR3 DNA follows: TGCGCCAGCACCATCTCCGGGATTCTTAATTCACCCCTCCACTTT.

J is TRBJ2-3 and V is TRBV5-1; D gene ambiguous. This CDR3 region has 15 residues. Germline values: CDR1 SGHRS, CDR2 YFSETQ. With 4 bases removed from V and 0 bases from J, the gap between germline ends came to 12 bases. CDR3 in DNA: TGCGCCAGCAGCGTTCTTGGAACTAGCACAGATACGCAGTATTTT. Its translation: CASSVLGTSTDTQYF.

In this sample, this clonotype turned up a few times. The rearrangement links TRBV20-1 to TRBJ2-3; D ambiguous. CDR1 is DFQATT and CDR2 is SNEGSKA in the germline V gene (reference sequence). Trimming shortened V by 3 bases and J by 5 bases, and 9 bases separated the two germline ends. The CDR3 is 12 residues long. Here the CDR3 reads CSASVALDTQYF. The CDR3 DNA is TGCAGTGCTAGTGTCGCGCTAGATACGCAGTATTTT.

This clonotype was seen a handful of times. The chain has TRBV28 and TRBJ2-2, with 9 bases aligning to TRBD2. V lost 7 bases and J lost 2; bases outside the gene matches: 14. This CDR3 has 18 amino acids. Germline assignment: CDR1 MDHEN and CDR2 SYDVKM. The CDR3 DNA follows: TGTGCCAGCACCTACTCTCCCGGGACTAGCTATAACACCGGGGAGCTGTTTTTT. This sequence encodes CASTYSPGTSYNTGELFF.